This T cell receptor beta chain is from a study of shared clonotypes between healthy human individuals. In this sample, this clone turned up once. The antigen remains unidentified. Whole-study results and caveats: The study drew on few donors, limiting represented genetic and exposure-history diversity. Generation probabilities of non-shared clonotypes were lower (relative to those shared by all four donors).

V was clipped by 5 bases and J by 13 bases, with 17 bases between them. This CDR3 is 12 amino acids long. CDR1 is SGHVS and CDR2 is FNYEAQ in the germline V gene. Some clones are missing from TCRdb's copy, which holds only in-frame ones; the method was immunoSEQ multiplex PCR. The sample holds about 120,000 clones; under 70% are singletons and the top ten take about 23%. This sequence originates from a woman in her thirties in good health. The rearrangement joins TRBV7-6 to TRBJ1-1; D call uncertain. Sequenced: memory CD8+ T cells sorted from blood. Specified subset: CD45RO+ cells pooled with CCR7-negative TemRA cells. As DNA, the CDR3 is TGTGCCAGCAGCCCCTTTAAATGGTCGGTTTTCTTT. Translation gives CASSPFKWSVFF.